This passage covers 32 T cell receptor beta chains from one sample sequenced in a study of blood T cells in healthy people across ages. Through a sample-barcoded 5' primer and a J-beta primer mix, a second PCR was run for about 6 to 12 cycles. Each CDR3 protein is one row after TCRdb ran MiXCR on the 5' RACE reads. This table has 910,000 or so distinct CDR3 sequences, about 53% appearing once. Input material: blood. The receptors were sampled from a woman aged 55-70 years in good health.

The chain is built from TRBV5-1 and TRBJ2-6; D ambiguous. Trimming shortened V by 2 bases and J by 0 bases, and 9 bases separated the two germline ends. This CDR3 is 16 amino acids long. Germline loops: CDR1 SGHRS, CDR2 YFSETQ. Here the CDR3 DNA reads TGCGCCAGCAGCTTACAAGAGCACTCTGGGGCCAACGTCCTGACTTTC. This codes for CASSLQEHSGANVLTF.

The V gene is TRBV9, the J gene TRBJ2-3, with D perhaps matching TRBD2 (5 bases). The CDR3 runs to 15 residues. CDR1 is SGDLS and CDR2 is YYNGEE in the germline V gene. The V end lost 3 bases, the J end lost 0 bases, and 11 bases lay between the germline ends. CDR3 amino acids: CASSARRLSTDTQYF. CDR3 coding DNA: TGTGCCAGCAGCGCCCGGAGGCTTAGCACAGATACGCAGTATTTT.

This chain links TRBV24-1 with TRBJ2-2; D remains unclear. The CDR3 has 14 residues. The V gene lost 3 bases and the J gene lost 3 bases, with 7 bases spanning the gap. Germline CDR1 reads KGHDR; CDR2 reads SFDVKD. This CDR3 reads CATSDHKYTGELFF. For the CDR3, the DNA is TGTGCCACCAGTGATCACAAGTACACCGGGGAGCTGTTTTTT.

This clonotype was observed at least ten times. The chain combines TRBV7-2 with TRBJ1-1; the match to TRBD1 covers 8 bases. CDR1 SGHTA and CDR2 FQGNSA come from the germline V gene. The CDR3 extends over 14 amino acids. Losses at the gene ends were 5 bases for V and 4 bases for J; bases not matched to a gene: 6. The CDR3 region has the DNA TGTGCCAGCAGCGCTTCAGGGGGCGGCACTGAAGCTTTCTTT. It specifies CASSASGGGTEAFF.

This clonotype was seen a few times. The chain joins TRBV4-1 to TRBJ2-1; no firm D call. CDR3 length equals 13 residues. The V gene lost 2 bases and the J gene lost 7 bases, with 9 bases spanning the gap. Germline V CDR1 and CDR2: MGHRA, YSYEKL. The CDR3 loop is CASSQSHGNEQFF. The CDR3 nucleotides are TGCGCCAGCAGCCAATCACACGGGAATGAGCAGTTCTTC.

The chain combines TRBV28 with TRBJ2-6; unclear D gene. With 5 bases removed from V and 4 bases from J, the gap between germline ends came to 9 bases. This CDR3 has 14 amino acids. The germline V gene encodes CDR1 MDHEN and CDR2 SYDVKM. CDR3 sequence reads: CASSRATGANVLTF. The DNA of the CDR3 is TGTGCCAGCAGTAGGGCGACGGGGGCCAACGTCCTGACTTTC.

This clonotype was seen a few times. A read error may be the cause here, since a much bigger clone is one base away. Written as DNA, the CDR3 is TGTGCCAGCAGCCAAGATACCGCAGCAGCGGGTCCCTACGAGCAGTACTTC. The encoded protein is CASSQDTAAAGPYEQYF. The V call is TRBV4-2, the J call TRBJ2-7, with D perhaps matching TRBD2 (6 bases). This CDR3 is 17 amino acids long. Germline-derived CDR1 and CDR2 are LGHNA and YNFKEQ. V lost 0 bases, J lost 2 bases, and 17 bases lay in between.

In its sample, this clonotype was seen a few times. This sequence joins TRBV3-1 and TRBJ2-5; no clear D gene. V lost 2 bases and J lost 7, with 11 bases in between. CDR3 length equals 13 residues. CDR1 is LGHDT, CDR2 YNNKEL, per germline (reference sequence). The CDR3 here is CASSQWGKRTQYF. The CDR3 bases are TGTGCCAGCAGCCAATGGGGAAAGAGGACCCAGTACTTC.

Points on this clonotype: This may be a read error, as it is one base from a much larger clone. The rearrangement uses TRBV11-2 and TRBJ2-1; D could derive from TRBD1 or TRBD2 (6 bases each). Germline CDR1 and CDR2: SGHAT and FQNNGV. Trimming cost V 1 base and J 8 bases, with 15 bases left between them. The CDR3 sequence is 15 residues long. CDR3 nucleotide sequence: TGTGCCAGCAGCTTAGTGTCGGGGGCTTTGGATGAGCAGTTCTTC. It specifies CASSLVSGALDEQFF.

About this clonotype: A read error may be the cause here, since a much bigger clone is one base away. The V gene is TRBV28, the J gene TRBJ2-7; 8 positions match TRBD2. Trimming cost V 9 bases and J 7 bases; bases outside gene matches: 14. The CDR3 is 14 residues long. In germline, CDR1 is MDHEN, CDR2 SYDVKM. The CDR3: CASRGGVAYNEQYF. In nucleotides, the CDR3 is TGTGCCAGTCGGGGGGGGGTAGCATACAATGAGCAGTACTTC. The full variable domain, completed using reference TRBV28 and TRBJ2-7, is DVKVTQSSRYLVKRTGEKVFLECVQDMDHENMFWYRQDPGLGLRLIYFSYDVKMKEKGDIPEGYSVSREKKERFSLILESASTNQTSMYLCASRGGVAYNEQYFGPGTRLTVT.

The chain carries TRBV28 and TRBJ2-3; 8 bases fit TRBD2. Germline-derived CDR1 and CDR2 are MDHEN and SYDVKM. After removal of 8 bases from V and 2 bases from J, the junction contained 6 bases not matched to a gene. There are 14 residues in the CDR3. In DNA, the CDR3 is TGTGCCAGCGGCCCGGGGGGGGACACAGATACGCAGTATTTT. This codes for CASGPGGDTDTQYF.

CDR3 sequence (DNA): TGTGCCAGCAGCGTCTCCTCCTCTGAAGCTTTCTTT. This translates into CASSVSSSEAFF. The V and J genes are TRBV9 and TRBJ1-1; D not certain. V was trimmed by 2 bases and J by 6 bases, leaving 8 bases between them. CDR3 length: 12 residues. Looked up from germline, CDR1 is SGDLS and CDR2 is YYNGEE.

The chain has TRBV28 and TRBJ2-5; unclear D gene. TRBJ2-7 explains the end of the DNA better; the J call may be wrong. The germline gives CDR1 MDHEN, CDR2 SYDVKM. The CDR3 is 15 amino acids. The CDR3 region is CASRFSKAVVYEQYF. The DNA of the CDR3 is TGTGCCAGCAGATTCTCTAAGGCTGTTGTCTACGAGCAGTACTTC.

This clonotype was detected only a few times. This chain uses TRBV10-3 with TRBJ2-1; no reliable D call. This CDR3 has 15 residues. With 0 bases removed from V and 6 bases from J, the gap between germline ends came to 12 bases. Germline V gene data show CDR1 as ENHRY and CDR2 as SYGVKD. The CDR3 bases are TGTGCCATCAGTGAGTCGATAATAGTGGGCAATGAGCAGTTCTTC. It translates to CAISESIIVGNEQFF.

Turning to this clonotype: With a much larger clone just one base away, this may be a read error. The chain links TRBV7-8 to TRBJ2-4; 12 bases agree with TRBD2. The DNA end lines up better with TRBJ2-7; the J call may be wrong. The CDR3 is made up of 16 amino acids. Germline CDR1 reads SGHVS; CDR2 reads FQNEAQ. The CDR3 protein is CACSSRRLAGVYEQYF. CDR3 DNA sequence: TGTGCCTGCAGCTCCCGCCGACTAGCGGGAGTCTACGAGCAGTACTTC.

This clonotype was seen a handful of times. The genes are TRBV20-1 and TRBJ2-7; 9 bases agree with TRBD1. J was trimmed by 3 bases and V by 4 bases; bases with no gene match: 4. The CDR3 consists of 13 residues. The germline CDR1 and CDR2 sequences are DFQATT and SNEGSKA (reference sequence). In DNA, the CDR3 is TGCAGTGCTAACCGGGACAGGGTCTACGAGCAGTACTTC. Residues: CSANRDRVYEQYF.

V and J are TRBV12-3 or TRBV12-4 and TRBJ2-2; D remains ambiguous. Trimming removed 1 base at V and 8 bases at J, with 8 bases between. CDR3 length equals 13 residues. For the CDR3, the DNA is TGTGCCAGCAGTTTAGTACCCTTTGGGGAGCTGTTTTTT. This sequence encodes CASSLVPFGELFF.

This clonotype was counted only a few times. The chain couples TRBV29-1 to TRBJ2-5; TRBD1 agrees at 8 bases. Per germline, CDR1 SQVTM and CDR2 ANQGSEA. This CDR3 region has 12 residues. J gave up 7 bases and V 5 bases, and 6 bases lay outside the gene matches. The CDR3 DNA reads TGCAGCGTTCGGCAGGGGGCGGTGACCCAGTACTTC. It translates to CSVRQGAVTQYF. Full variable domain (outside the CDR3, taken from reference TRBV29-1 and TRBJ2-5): SAVISQKPSRDICQRGTSLTIQCQVDSQVTMMFWYRQQPGQSLTLIATANQGSEATYESGFVIDKFPISRPNLTFSTLTVSNMSPEDSSIYLCSVRQGAVTQYFGPGTRLLVL.

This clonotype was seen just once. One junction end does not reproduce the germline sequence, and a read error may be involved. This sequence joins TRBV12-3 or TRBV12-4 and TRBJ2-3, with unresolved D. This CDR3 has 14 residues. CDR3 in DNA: TGTGCCAGCAGTTTGGGCGTAAGAGCAGATGCGCAGTATTTT. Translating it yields CASSLGVRADAQYF.

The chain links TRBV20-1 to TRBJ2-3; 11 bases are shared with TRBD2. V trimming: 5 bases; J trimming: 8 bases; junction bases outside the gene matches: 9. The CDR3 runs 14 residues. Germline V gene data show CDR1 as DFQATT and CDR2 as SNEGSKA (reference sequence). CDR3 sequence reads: CSAPTSGNSVTQYF. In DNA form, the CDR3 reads TGCAGTGCTCCGACTAGCGGGAATTCAGTTACGCAGTATTTT.

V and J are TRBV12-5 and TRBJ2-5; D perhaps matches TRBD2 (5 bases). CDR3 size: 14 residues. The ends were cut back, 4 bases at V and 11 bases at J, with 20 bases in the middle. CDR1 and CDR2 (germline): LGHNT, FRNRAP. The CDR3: CASGSTPGLGEQYF. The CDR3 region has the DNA TGTGCTAGTGGTTCCACCCCGGGCCTGGGAGAGCAGTACTTC.

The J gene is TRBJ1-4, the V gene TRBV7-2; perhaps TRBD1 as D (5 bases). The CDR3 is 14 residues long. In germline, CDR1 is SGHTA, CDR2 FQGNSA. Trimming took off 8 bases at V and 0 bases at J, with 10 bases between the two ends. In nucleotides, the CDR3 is TGTGCCAGCGGGGGAGGAGCAACTAATGAAAAACTGTTTTTT. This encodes CASGGGATNEKLFF.

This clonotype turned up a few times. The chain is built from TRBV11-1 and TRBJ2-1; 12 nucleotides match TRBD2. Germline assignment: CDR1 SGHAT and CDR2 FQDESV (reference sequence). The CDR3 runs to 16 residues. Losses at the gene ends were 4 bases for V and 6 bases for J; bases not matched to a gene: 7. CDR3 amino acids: CASSSGRLAGVNEQFF. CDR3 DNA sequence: TGTGCCAGCAGCTCGGGCCGACTAGCGGGGGTCAATGAGCAGTTCTTC.

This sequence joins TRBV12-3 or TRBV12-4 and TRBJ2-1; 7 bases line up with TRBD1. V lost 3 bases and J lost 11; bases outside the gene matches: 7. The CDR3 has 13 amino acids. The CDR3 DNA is TGTGCCAGCAGTTTCATACAGACAGGGCAGCAGTTCTTC. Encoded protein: CASSFIQTGQQFF.

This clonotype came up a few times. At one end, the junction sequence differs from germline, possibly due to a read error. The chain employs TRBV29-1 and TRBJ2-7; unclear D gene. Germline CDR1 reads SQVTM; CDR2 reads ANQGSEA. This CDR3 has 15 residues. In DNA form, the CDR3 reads TGCAGCGTTGAATTGGCAGGTCCGAGCTCCGACGAGCAGTACTTC. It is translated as CSVELAGPSSDEQYF.

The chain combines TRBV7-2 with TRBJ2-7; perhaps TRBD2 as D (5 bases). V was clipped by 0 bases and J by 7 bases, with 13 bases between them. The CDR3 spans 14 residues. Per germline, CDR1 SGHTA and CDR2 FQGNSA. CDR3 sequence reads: CASSLAGAHNEQYF. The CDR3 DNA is TGTGCCAGCAGCTTAGCGGGAGCACACAATGAGCAGTACTTC.

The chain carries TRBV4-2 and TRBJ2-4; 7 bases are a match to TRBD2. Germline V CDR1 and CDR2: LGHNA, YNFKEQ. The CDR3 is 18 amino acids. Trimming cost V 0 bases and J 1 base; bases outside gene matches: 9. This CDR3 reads CASSQDLGGMVAKNIQYF. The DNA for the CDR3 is TGTGCCAGCAGCCAAGATCTGGGAGGGATGGTGGCCAAAAACATTCAGTACTTC.

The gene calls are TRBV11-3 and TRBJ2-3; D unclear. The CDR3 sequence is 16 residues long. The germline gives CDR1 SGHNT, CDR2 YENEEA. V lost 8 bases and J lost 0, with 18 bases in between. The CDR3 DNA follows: TGTGCCAGCTCAAGTGGTCAAGCGAGAAGCACAGATACGCAGTATTTT. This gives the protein CASSSGQARSTDTQYF.

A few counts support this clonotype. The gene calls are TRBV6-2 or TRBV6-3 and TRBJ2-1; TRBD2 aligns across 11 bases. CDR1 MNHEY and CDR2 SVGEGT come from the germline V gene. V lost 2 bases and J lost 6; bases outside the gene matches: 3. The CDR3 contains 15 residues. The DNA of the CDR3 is TGTGCCAGCAGTTACGCTAGCGGGAGGTTCAATGAGCAGTTCTTC. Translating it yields CASSYASGRFNEQFF.

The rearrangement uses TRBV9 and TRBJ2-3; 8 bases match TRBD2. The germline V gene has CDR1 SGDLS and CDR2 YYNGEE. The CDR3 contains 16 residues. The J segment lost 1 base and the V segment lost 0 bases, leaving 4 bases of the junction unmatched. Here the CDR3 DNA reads TGTGCCAGCAGCGTAGCGAGCGGGAGCCGCACAGATACGCAGTATTTT. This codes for CASSVASGSRTDTQYF. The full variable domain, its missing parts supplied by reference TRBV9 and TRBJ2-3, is DSGVTQTPKHLITATGQRVTLRCSPRSGDLSVYWYQQSLDQGLQFLIQYYNGEERAKGNILERFSAQQFPDLHSELNLSSLELGDSALYFCASSVASGSRTDTQYFGPGTRLTVL.

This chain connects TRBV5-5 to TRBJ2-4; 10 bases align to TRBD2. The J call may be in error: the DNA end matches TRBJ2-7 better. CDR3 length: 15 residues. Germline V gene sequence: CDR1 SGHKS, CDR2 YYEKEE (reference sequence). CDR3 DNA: TGTGCCAGCAGTTATGAGACTAGCGGGTATGACGAGCAGTACTTC. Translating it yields CASSYETSGYDEQYF.

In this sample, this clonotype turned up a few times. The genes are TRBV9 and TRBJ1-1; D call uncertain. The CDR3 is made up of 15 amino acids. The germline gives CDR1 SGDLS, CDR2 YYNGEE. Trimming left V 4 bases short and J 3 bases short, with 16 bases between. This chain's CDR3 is CASSPDFGTDTEAFF. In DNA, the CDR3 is TGTGCCAGCAGCCCAGATTTTGGTACGGACACTGAAGCTTTCTTT.